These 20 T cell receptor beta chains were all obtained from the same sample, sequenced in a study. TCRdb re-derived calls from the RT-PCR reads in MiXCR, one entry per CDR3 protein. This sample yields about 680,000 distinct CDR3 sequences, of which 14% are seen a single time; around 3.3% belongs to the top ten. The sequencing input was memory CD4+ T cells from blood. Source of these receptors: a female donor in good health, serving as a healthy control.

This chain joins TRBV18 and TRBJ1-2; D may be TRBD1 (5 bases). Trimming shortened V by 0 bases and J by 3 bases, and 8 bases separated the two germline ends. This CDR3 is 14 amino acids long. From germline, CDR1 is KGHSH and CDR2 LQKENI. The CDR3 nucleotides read TGTGCCAGCTCACCACCGCAGGGTGACTATGGCTACACCTTC. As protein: CASSPPQGDYGYTF.

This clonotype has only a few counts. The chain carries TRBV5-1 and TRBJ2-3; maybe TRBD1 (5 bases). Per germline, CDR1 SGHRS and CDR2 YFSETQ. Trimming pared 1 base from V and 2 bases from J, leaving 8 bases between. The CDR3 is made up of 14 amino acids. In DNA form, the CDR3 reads TGCGCCAGCAGCTTGCAGGGCTACACAGATACGCAGTATTTT. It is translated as CASSLQGYTDTQYF.

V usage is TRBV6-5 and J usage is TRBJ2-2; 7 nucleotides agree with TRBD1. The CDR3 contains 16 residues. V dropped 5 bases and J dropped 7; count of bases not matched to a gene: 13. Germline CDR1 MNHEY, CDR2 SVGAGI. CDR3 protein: CASSTRTGGDFGELFF. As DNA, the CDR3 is TGTGCCAGCAGTACCCGGACAGGAGGCGACTTCGGGGAGCTGTTTTTT.

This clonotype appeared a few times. The CDR3 DNA reads TGTGCCAGCAGCCAAGCCGGGACATTCAGGACTGAAGCTTTCTTT. As protein: CASSQAGTFRTEAFF. J is TRBJ1-1 and V is TRBV3-1; the D gene is possibly TRBD1 (6 bases). The CDR3 length is 15 residues. The V gene's germline CDR1 is LGHDT and CDR2 YNNKEL (reference sequence). Trimming stripped 1 base from V and 5 bases from J, with 14 bases between.

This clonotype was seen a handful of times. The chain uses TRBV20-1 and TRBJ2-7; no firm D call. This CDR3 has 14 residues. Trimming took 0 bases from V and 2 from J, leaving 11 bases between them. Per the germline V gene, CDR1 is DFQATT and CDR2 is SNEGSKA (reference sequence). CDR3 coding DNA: TGCAGTGCTAGAGATCGTATGGGCACCTACGAGCAGTACTTC. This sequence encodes CSARDRMGTYEQYF.

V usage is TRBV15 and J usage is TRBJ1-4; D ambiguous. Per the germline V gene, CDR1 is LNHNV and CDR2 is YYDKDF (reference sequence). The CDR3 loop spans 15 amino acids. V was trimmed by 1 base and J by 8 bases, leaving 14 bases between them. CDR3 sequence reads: CATSRVIGSREKLFF. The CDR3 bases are TGTGCCACCAGCAGAGTCATAGGATCAAGGGAAAAACTGTTTTTT. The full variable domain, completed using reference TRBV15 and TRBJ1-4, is DAMVIQNPRYQVTQFGKPVTLSCSQTLNHNVMYWYQQKSSQAPKLLFHYYDKDFNNEADTPDNFQSRRPNTSFCFLDIRSPGLGDTAMYLCATSRVIGSREKLFFGSGTQLSVL.

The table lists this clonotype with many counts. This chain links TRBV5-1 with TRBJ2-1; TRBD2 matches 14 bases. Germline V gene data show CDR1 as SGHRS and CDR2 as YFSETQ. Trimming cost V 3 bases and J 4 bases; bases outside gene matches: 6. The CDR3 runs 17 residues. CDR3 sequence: CASSSGLAGGPYNEQFF. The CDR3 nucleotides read TGCGCCAGCAGCTCCGGACTAGCGGGGGGCCCTTACAATGAGCAGTTCTTC.

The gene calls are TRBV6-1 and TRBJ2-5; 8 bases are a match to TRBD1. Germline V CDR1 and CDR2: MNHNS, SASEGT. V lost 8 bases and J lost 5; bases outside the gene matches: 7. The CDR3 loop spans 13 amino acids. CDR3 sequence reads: CASHRQGKETQYF. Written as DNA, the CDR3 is TGTGCCAGCCACCGACAGGGGAAGGAGACCCAGTACTTC.

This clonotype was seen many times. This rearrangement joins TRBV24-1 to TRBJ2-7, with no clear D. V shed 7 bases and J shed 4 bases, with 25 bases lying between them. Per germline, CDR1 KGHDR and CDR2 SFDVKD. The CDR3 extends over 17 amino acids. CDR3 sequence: CATSGEPWALLRYEQYF. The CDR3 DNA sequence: TGTGCCACCAGCGGCGAACCATGGGCACTTCTTAGGTACGAGCAGTACTTC.

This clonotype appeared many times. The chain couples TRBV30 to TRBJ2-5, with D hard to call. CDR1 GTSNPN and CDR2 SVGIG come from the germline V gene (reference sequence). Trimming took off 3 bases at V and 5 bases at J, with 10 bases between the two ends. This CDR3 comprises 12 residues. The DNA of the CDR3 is TGTGCCTGGAGCCCACTCGGGGAGACCCAGTACTTC. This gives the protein CAWSPLGETQYF.

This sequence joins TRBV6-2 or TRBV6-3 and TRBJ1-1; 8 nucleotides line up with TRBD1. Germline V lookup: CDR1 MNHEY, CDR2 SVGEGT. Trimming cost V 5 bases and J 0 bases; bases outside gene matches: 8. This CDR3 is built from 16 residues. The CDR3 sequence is CASSEGQGVMNTEAFF. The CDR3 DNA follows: TGTGCCAGCAGTGAAGGACAGGGCGTCATGAACACTGAAGCTTTCTTT.

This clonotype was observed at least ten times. As DNA, the CDR3 is TGCAGTGCTAGAGCAGGGGCTCAGCCCCAGCATTTT. Protein product: CSARAGAQPQHF. V is TRBV20-1 and J is TRBJ1-5; the D gene is possibly TRBD1 (6 bases). V lost 1 base to trimming and J lost 6 bases, with 7 bases between them. The V gene's germline CDR1 is DFQATT and CDR2 SNEGSKA (reference sequence). This CDR3 comprises 12 residues.

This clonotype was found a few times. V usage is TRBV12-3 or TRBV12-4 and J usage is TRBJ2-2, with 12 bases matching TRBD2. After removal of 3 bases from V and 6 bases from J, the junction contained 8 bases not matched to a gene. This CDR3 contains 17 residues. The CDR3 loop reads CASSFRGLAGIAGELFF. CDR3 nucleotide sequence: TGTGCCAGCAGTTTCCGTGGACTAGCGGGAATAGCCGGGGAGCTGTTTTTT.

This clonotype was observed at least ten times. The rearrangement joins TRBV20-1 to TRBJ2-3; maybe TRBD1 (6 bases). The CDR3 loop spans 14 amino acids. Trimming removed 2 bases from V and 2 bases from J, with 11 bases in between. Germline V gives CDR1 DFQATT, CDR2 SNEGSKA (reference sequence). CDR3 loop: CSARSGDITDTQYF. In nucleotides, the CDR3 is TGCAGTGCTAGATCCGGGGACATCACAGATACGCAGTATTTT.

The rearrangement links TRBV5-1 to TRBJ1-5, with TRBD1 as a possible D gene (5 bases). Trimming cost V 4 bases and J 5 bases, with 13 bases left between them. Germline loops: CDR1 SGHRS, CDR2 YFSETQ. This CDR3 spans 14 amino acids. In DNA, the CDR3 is TGCGCCAGCAGCGCCGCCTTAGGGGATCAGCCCCAGCATTTT. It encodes CASSAALGDQPQHF.

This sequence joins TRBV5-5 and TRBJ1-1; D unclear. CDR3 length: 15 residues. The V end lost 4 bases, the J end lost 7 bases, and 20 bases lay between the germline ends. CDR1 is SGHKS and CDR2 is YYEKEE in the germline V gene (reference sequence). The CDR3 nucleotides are TGTGCCAGCAGCCTCCGAGGAGGGCGGGCCCATGAAGCTTTCTTT. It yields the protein CASSLRGGRAHEAFF.

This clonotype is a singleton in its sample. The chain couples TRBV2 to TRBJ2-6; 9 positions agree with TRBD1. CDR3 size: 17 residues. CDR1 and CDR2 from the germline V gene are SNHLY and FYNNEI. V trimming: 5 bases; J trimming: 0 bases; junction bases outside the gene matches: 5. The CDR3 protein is CASSPGQGRSGANVLTF. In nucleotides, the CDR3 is TGTGCCAGCAGTCCGGGACAGGGTCGCTCTGGGGCCAACGTCCTGACTTTC.

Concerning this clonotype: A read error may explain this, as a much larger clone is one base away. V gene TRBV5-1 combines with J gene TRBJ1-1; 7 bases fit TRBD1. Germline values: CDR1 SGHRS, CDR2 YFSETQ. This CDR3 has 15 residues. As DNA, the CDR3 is TGCACCAGCAGCTATACCGGGACAGCGAACACTGAAGCTTTCTTT. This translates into CTSSYTGTANTEAFF.

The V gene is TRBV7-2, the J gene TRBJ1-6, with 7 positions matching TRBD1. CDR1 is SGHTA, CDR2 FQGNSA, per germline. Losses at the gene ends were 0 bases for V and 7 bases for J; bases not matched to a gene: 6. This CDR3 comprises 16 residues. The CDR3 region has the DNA TGTGCCAGCAGCTTAGCTGGACAGGTTCTGAATTCACCCCTCCACTTT. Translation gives CASSLAGQVLNSPLHF.

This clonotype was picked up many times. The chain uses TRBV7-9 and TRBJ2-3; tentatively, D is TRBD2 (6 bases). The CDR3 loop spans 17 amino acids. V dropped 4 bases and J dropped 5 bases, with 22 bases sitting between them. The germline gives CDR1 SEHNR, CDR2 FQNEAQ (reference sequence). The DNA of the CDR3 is TGTGCCAGCAGCTCGATGTCCCCGCCCCCGGAGGGAGATACGCAGTATTTT. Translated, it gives CASSSMSPPPEGDTQYF.